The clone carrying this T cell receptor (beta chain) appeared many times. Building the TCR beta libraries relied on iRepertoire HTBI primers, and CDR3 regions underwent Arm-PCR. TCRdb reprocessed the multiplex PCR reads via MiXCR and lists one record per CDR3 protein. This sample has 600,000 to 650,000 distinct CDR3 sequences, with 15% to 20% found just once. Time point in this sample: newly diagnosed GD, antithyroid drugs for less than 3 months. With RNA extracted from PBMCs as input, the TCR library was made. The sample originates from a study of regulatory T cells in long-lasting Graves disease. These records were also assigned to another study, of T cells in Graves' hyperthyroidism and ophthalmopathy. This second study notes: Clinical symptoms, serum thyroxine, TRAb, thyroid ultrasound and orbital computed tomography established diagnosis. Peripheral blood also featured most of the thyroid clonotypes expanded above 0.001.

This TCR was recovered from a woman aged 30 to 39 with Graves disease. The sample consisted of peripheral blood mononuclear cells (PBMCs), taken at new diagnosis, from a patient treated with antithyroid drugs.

The CDR3 reads CASSFDEGRYF. As DNA, the CDR3 is TGTGCCAGCAGCTTCGACGAGGGACGGTACTTC. The V and J genes are TRBV7-9 and TRBJ2-7, with D perhaps given as TRBD1 or TRBD2 (5 bases each). The CDR3 covers 11 residues. Trimming left V 3 bases short and J 12 bases short, with 12 bases between. The germline gives CDR1 SEHNR, CDR2 FQNEAQ (reference sequence).